The 24 T cell receptor beta chains presented below share a single source sample, sequenced in a study of blood T cell repertoires in COVID-19. Assay: immunoSEQ multiplex PCR; the TCRdb copy retains only in-frame clones and omits some. The repertoire includes some 400,000 clones, approximately 89% of them detected once, and 2% to 2.5% sits in the top ten. The sequenced sample consisted of peripheral blood. The receptors shown here come from a woman in her sixties with COVID-19, enrolled during active disease.

This chain uses TRBV3-1 (or the pseudogene TRBV3-2) with TRBJ2-4, with 10 nucleotides matching TRBD2. This CDR3 has 14 amino acids. CDR1 and CDR2 from the germline V gene are LGHDT and YNNKEL (reference sequence). The V segment lost 4 bases and the J segment 7 bases; nucleotides outside the gene matches: 4. This CDR3 reads CASSLSGGANIQYF. As DNA, the CDR3 is TGTGCCAGCAGCCTGAGCGGGGGGGCGAACATTCAGTACTTC.

CDR3 nucleotides: TGTGCCAGCTCCACGGACAGTAGTGAAAAACTGTTTTTT. Protein: CASSTDSSEKLFF. The chain carries TRBV18 and TRBJ1-4, with D possibly TRBD1 on 6 matching bases. This CDR3 comprises 13 residues. Trimming shortened V by 6 bases and J by 7 bases, and 12 bases separated the two germline ends. Germline assignment: CDR1 KGHSH and CDR2 LQKENI.

This chain uses TRBV6-2 or TRBV6-3 with TRBJ1-6; D perhaps matches TRBD1 (6 bases). Germline V gene sequence: CDR1 MNHEY, CDR2 SVGEGT. V was pared by 6 bases and J by 11 bases, with 11 bases between. This CDR3 region has 12 residues. Written as DNA, the CDR3 is TGTGCCAGCAGCCCCGGACAGACACCCCTCCACTTT. Encoded protein: CASSPGQTPLHF.

The V gene is TRBV7-9, the J gene TRBJ1-3; possibly TRBD1 for D (5 bases). This CDR3 has 15 residues. The ends were cut back, 7 bases at V and 0 bases at J, with 13 bases in the middle. CDR1 and CDR2 (germline): SEHNR, FQNEAQ (reference sequence). CDR3 DNA sequence: TGTGCCAGCACCCAGGAGGGACGCTCTGGAAACACCATATATTTT. The encoded protein is CASTQEGRSGNTIYF.

The gene calls are TRBV5-1 and TRBJ2-3, with 9 bases aligning to TRBD2. The V gene's germline CDR1 is SGHRS and CDR2 YFSETQ. The CDR3 loop spans 15 amino acids. V dropped 3 bases and J dropped 4; count of bases not matched to a gene: 6. The CDR3 DNA is TGCGCCAGCAGCTACGGCGGGGGGGCCGCAGATACGCAGTATTTT. This translates into CASSYGGGAADTQYF. The whole variable domain, remainder taken from reference TRBV5-1 and TRBJ2-3, is KAGVTQTPRYLIKTRGQQVTLSCSPISGHRSVSWYQQTPGQGLQFLFEYFSETQRNKGNFPGRFSGRQFSNSRSEMNVSTLELGDSALYLCASSYGGGAADTQYFGPGTRLTVL.

The sample holds one count of this clone. This rearrangement joins TRBV18 to TRBJ1-6, with TRBD1 as a possible D gene (5 bases). Trimming shortened V by 4 bases and J by 6 bases, and 13 bases separated the two germline ends. CDR1 KGHSH and CDR2 LQKENI come from the germline V gene. The CDR3 is 15 residues long. As DNA, the CDR3 is TGTGCCAGCTCACTTGGGACGGGAGGTAATTCACCCCTCCACTTT. The encoded protein is CASSLGTGGNSPLHF. The full variable domain, completed using reference TRBV18 and TRBJ1-6, is NAGVMQNPRHLVRRRGQEARLRCSPMKGHSHVYWYRQLPEEGLKFMVYLQKENIIDESGMPKERFSAEFPKEGPSILRIQQVVRGDSAAYFCASSLGTGGNSPLHFGNGTRLTVT.

The chain couples TRBV4-1 to TRBJ1-1, with a tentative D call TRBD1 (6 bases). The V end lost 3 bases, the J end lost 4 bases, and 15 bases lay between the germline ends. Germline-derived CDR1 and CDR2 are MGHRA and YSYEKL. The CDR3 is 15 amino acids. The CDR3 bases are TGCGCCAGCAGCCAGTGGGGTCAGGGGACCACTGAAGCTTTCTTT. Translation gives CASSQWGQGTTEAFF.

This chain links TRBV6-6 with TRBJ2-7, with TRBD1 matching over 9 bases. The germline V gene has CDR1 MNHNY and CDR2 SVGAGI (reference sequence). V shed 5 bases and J 0 bases; nucleotides not matched to a gene: 11. The CDR3 covers 17 residues. The CDR3 bases are TGTGCCAGCAGTCCATCGTTGGGGACAGGGATCTCCTACGAGCAGTACTTC. Its translation: CASSPSLGTGISYEQYF.

The gene calls are TRBV27 and TRBJ1-2, with D possibly TRBD1 on 6 matching bases. The V end lost 3 bases, the J end lost 8 bases, and 13 bases lay between the germline ends. The germline V gene encodes CDR1 MNHEY and CDR2 SMNVEV (reference sequence). This CDR3 comprises 13 residues. The CDR3 nucleotides are TGTGCCAGCAGTTTCCGGGGGGCGGAGGGCTACACCTTC. Translation gives CASSFRGAEGYTF.

V gene TRBV6-6 combines with J gene TRBJ2-2, with 9 nucleotides matching TRBD2. Germline CDR1 and CDR2: MNHNY and SVGAGI (reference sequence). V was pared by 5 bases and J by 3 bases, with 13 bases of the junction left unmatched. CDR3 size: 18 residues. CDR3 bases: TGTGCCAGCAGTCCGGCCCTTGCGGGGGGGCCCTACACCGGGGAGCTGTTTTTT. Protein: CASSPALAGGPYTGELFF.

The CDR3 DNA reads TGTGCCAGCAGCTGGACTGGCACCGGGGAGCTGTTTTTT. Protein: CASSWTGTGELFF. This rearrangement joins TRBV7-2 to TRBJ2-2, with D maybe TRBD2 (5 bases). The CDR3 loop spans 13 amino acids. The V and J ends lost 4 bases and 4 bases respectively, with 7 bases between them. CDR1 and CDR2 (germline): SGHTA, FQGNSA.

This chain uses TRBV11-2 with TRBJ1-4, with D perhaps TRBD1 (5 bases). The V gene lost 5 bases and the J gene lost 0 bases, with 7 bases spanning the gap. Germline loops: CDR1 SGHAT, CDR2 FQNNGV. The CDR3 runs 14 residues. The CDR3 here is CASSMTATNEKLFF. The CDR3 DNA reads as TGTGCCAGCAGCATGACAGCAACTAATGAAAAACTGTTTTTT.

This rearrangement joins TRBV9 to TRBJ2-7; 10 bases are shared with TRBD2. The CDR3 sequence is 15 residues long. In germline, CDR1 is SGDLS, CDR2 YYNGEE. Unmatched junction bases numbered 5, after V lost 3 bases and J lost 2 bases. The CDR3 DNA sequence: TGTGCCAGCAGCGCGGGACTAGCGTACACCTACGAGCAGTACTTC. Residues: CASSAGLAYTYEQYF.

The chain recombines TRBV15 with TRBJ2-7, with TRBD1 matching 8 bases. Germline lookup yields CDR1 LNHNV and CDR2 YYDKDF (reference sequence). The CDR3 contains 16 residues. V shed 4 bases and J 3 bases; nucleotides not matched to a gene: 11. This CDR3 reads CATSINQGTGGYEQYF. The CDR3 nucleotides are TGTGCCACCAGCATCAACCAAGGAACAGGGGGCTACGAGCAGTACTTC.

This chain connects TRBV4-2 to TRBJ2-6; 9 bases are shared with TRBD1. CDR1 and CDR2 from the germline V gene are LGHNA and YNFKEQ. The CDR3 is 19 amino acids. The ends lost 0 bases at V and 1 base at J; junction bases unmatched: 7. Here the CDR3 reads CASSQDPGTGLSGANVLTF. CDR3 DNA sequence: TGTGCCAGCAGCCAAGATCCCGGGACAGGGTTATCTGGGGCCAACGTCCTGACTTTC.

The chain employs TRBV29-1 and TRBJ1-1; D is uncertain. The CDR3 has 12 residues. Germline CDR1 and CDR2: SQVTM and ANQGSEA. The V end was cut by 4 bases, the J end by 1 base, with 7 bases between. The CDR3 loop reads CSVGAANTEAFF. Here the CDR3 DNA reads TGCAGCGTTGGGGCAGCGAACACTGAAGCTTTCTTT. The whole variable domain, remainder taken from reference TRBV29-1 and TRBJ1-1, is SAVISQKPSRDICQRGTSLTIQCQVDSQVTMMFWYRQQPGQSLTLIATANQGSEATYESGFVIDKFPISRPNLTFSTLTVSNMSPEDSSIYLCSVGAANTEAFFGQGTRLTVV.

This clone was observed a few times. The rearrangement uses TRBV11-2 and TRBJ2-7, with D maybe TRBD2 (6 bases). V was cut by 4 bases and J by 3 bases, with 13 bases left in between. The germline CDR1 and CDR2 sequences are SGHAT and FQNNGV. The CDR3 spans 14 residues. CDR3 amino acids: CASSSDSGGYEQYF. DNA for the CDR3: TGTGCCAGCAGCTCCGATAGCGGCGGCTACGAGCAGTACTTC.

The CDR3 loop reads CASSQSAGTEAFF. The CDR3 region has the DNA TGTGCCAGCAGCCAGTCCGCTGGCACTGAAGCTTTCTTT. J is TRBJ1-1 and V is TRBV11-1; D gene ambiguous. This CDR3 is built from 13 residues. Per germline, CDR1 SGHAT and CDR2 FQDESV (reference sequence). With 5 bases removed from V and 4 bases from J, the gap between germline ends came to 11 bases. The variable domain in full, completed from reference TRBV11-1 and TRBJ1-1, reads EAEVAQSPRYKITEKSQAVAFWCDPISGHATLYWYRQILGQGPELLVQFQDESVVDDSQLPKDRFSAERLKGVDSTLKIQPAELGDSAMYLCASSQSAGTEAFFGQGTRLTVV.

The chain uses TRBV28 and TRBJ2-2; TRBD1 matches 9 bases. This CDR3 has 16 residues. Germline CDR1 and CDR2: MDHEN and SYDVKM. With V trimmed by 3 bases and J by 5 bases, 7 bases remained unmatched. The CDR3 DNA is TGTGCCAGCAGTTTGCTACAGGGGGCGAGAACCGGGGAGCTGTTTTTT. Protein sequence: CASSLLQGARTGELFF.

The chain has TRBV29-1 and TRBJ2-2, with TRBD1 matching 7 bases. CDR3 length: 13 amino acids. Trimming removed 4 bases from V and 1 base from J; junction bases left unmatched: 0. From germline, CDR1 is SQVTM and CDR2 ANQGSEA. The CDR3 nucleotides are TGCAGCGTTGGGACAGGGAACACCGGGGAGCTGTTTTTT. Translating gives CSVGTGNTGELFF.

The chain joins TRBV2 to TRBJ1-4; 11 positions agree with TRBD1. Trimming took 6 bases from V and 8 from J; bases not matched to a gene: 5. The CDR3 is 14 amino acids. From germline, CDR1 is SNHLY and CDR2 FYNNEI. The CDR3 loop is CASRMDRGQEKLFF. CDR3 bases: TGTGCCAGCAGGATGGACAGGGGGCAAGAAAAACTGTTTTTT.

This clone was seen only once. This sequence joins TRBV4-2 and TRBJ1-3; D remains unclear. Per germline, CDR1 LGHNA and CDR2 YNFKEQ. The CDR3 extends over 16 amino acids. V was pared by 0 bases and J by 2 bases, with 11 bases between. For the CDR3, the DNA is TGTGCCAGCAGCCAAGATCTAACCGGGGCTGGAAACACCATATATTTT. This sequence encodes CASSQDLTGAGNTIYF.

This clone was detected once. This chain connects TRBV28 to TRBJ2-7; 7 bases agree with TRBD1. Germline assignment: CDR1 MDHEN and CDR2 SYDVKM. V lost 11 bases and J lost 5; bases outside the gene matches: 12. The CDR3 is 13 amino acids. The CDR3 loop reads CAGRGKGGNEQYF. The CDR3 coding sequence is TGTGCCGGCCGGGGCAAAGGGGGCAACGAGCAGTACTTC.

The chain is built from TRBV5-8 and TRBJ1-5; TRBD1 aligns across 9 bases. Germline trimming cut 5 bases from V and 3 bases from J; bases unmatched to any gene: 9. The CDR3 is made up of 16 amino acids. The germline V gene has CDR1 SGHTS and CDR2 YDEGEE. CDR3 in amino acids: CASSGEGQGYNQPQHF. The CDR3 DNA follows: TGTGCCAGCAGTGGAGAGGGACAGGGTTACAATCAGCCCCAGCATTTT.